This passage covers 21 T cell receptor beta chains from one sample sequenced in a study of CD8+CD57+ T cells in acquired aplastic anemia. TCR beta VDJ and CDR3 profiling used genomic DNA as template. MiXCR, applied by TCRdb to the reads, yields one record per CDR3 protein. The sample includes roughly 420,000 distinct CDR3 sequences, around 68% seen only once; the top ten take 3.5% to 4.5%. The sequenced material came from sorted CD4+, CD8+, or CD8+CD57+ T cells (not recorded which) from PBMCs. These receptor sequences come from a human donor in good health, serving as a control.

This clonotype was observed many times. This sequence joins TRBV6-1 and TRBJ2-2; D ambiguous. The CDR3 length is 14 residues. The V and J ends lost 8 bases and 5 bases respectively, with 15 bases between them. Germline V CDR1 and CDR2: MNHNS, SASEGT. The chain's CDR3 is CASGWKGMTGELFF. The CDR3 DNA is TGTGCCAGCGGGTGGAAAGGGATGACCGGGGAGCTGTTTTTT.

Notes on this clonotype: A junction boundary mismatches the germline segment, possibly from a read error. The V gene is TRBV20-1, the J gene TRBJ1-1; no clear D gene. This CDR3 comprises 11 residues. CDR1 and CDR2 (germline): DFQATT, SNEGSKA (reference sequence). CDR3 bases: TGCAGTGCTAGAGATAAGCCAGAAGAAGTCTTT. Residues: CSARDKPEEVF.

Concerning this clonotype itself: Compared with germline, one end of the junction differs, possibly owing to a read error. This CDR3 is CATSATGRGSNVLNF. CDR3 DNA sequence: TGTGCCACCAGCGCCACGGGCAGGGGGTCCAACGTCCTGAACTTC. The J gene is TRBJ2-7, the V gene TRBV15, with TRBD1 matching over 7 bases. This CDR3 is 15 amino acids long. Germline CDR1 and CDR2: LNHNV and YYDKDF (reference sequence).

Notes on this clonotype: An end of the junction differs from the germline gene, which may be a read error. The CDR3 region is CASNERTRANYGYPF. Written as DNA, the CDR3 is TGTGCCAGCAATGAGCGAACACGGGCTAACTATGGCTACCCCTTC. The chain recombines TRBV19 with TRBJ1-2, with D hard to call. The CDR3 runs 15 residues. Germline loops: CDR1 LNHDA, CDR2 SQIVND (reference sequence).

A note on this clonotype: It is likely a read error, because the conserved phenylalanine at the end of the CDR3 is missing. It is unclear where the CDR3 begins or ends on the DNA, so no DNA is shown, and the CDR3 is as TCRdb lists it. This chain links TRBV7-9 with TRBJ1-2. A total of 13 residues make up the CDR3, ends included. Germline CDR1 and CDR2: SEHNR and FQNEAQ (reference sequence). This CDR3 is CASSFAGFSNYYT.

V is TRBV7-2 and J is TRBJ1-1; no reliable D call. The V end was cut by 5 bases, the J end by 13 bases, with 26 bases between. The CDR3 is 15 amino acids. CDR1 and CDR2 from the germline V gene are SGHTA and FQGNSA. CDR3 nucleotides: TGTGCCAGCAGCGCTACTAGCGGAACAGATACGCAGTATTTCTTT. Protein sequence: CASSATSGTDTQYFF.

Turning to this clonotype: Lacking the conserved final phenylalanine or tryptophan, this CDR3 likely reflects a read error. The chain employs TRBV7-2 and TRBJ1-6, with TRBD1 as a possible D gene (5 bases). This CDR3 spans 13 amino acids. With 5 bases removed from V and 13 bases from J, the gap between germline ends came to 15 bases. Germline V gives CDR1 SGHTA, CDR2 FQGNSA. CDR3 sequence reads: CASSVDGGCPLHL. CDR3 DNA sequence: TGTGCCAGCAGCGTGGACGGGGGTTGCCCCCTCCACCTT.

This clonotype came up many times. The chain recombines TRBV5-8 with TRBJ2-6, with a possible D match to TRBD1 (6 bases). The germline V and J ends were trimmed by 2 bases and 0 bases, with 6 bases remaining between them. This CDR3 comprises 15 residues. Germline CDR1 is SGHTS and CDR2 is YDEGEE. This CDR3 reads CASSLQGSGANVLTF. In DNA form, the CDR3 reads TGTGCCAGCAGCTTACAGGGCTCTGGGGCCAACGTCCTGACTTTC.

Of note for this clonotype: Being one base from a much bigger clone, this may be a read error. This sequence joins TRBV5-5 and TRBJ1-5; D is unclear. The CDR3 extends over 14 amino acids. The V gene's germline CDR1 is SGHKS and CDR2 YYEKEE (reference sequence). The CDR3 DNA is TGTGCCGGCAGCTTGGAAGGAGGTAATCAGCCCCAGCATTTT. It yields the protein CAGSLEGGNQPQHF.

The table lists this clonotype with many counts. The chain uses TRBV9 and TRBJ1-4, with D perhaps matching TRBD1 (5 bases). The CDR3 is made up of 15 amino acids. Germline-derived CDR1 and CDR2 are SGDLS and YYNGEE. V lost 4 bases to trimming and J lost 6 bases, with 16 bases between them. CDR3 loop: CASSPRDGEDEKLFF. CDR3 coding DNA: TGTGCCAGCAGCCCCCGGGACGGTGAAGATGAAAAACTGTTTTTT. The entire variable domain, with the rest obtained from reference TRBV9 and TRBJ1-4, is as follows: DSGVTQTPKHLITATGQRVTLRCSPRSGDLSVYWYQQSLDQGLQFLIQYYNGEERAKGNILERFSAQQFPDLHSELNLSSLELGDSALYFCASSPRDGEDEKLFFGSGTQLSVL.

Comment on this clonotype: Sequence at one end of the junction differs from germline and may be a read error. This chain uses TRBV2 with TRBJ1-2; TRBD1 agrees at 7 bases. CDR3 size: 15 residues. Germline loops: CDR1 SNHLY, CDR2 FYNNEI. DNA for the CDR3: TGTGCCAGCAGCTTGCGACAGGGAGTCAACGATGACCACACTTTC. Encoded protein: CASSLRQGVNDDHTF.

A word on this clonotype: A read error may account for a junction end that differs from germline. The chain employs TRBV9 and TRBJ2-5, with D possibly called TRBD1 or TRBD2 (5 bases each). This CDR3 comprises 14 residues. Germline V gives CDR1 SGDLS, CDR2 YYNGEE. The DNA of the CDR3 is TGTGCCAGCAGCTACGGAAACGGGGCAGGGACCGATGACTTC. It translates to CASSYGNGAGTDDF.

The rearrangement uses TRBV15 and TRBJ2-1, with D tentatively TRBD2 (7 bases). The germline CDR1 and CDR2 sequences are LNHNV and YYDKDF (reference sequence). CDR3 length: 16 amino acids. V gave up 4 bases and J gave up 7 bases, with 20 bases separating them. CDR3 sequence reads: CATSIVGGGAGNEQFF. The DNA for the CDR3 is TGTGCCACCAGCATAGTTGGGGGGGGGGCGGGGAATGAGCAGTTCTTC.

Ten or more counts support this clonotype. V is TRBV6-2 or TRBV6-3 and J is TRBJ1-1; D not resolved. Per germline, CDR1 MNHEY and CDR2 SVGEGT. Trimming pared 2 bases from V and 8 bases from J, leaving 12 bases between. The CDR3 length is 13 residues. CDR3: CASSYTSLTEAFF. In DNA, the CDR3 is TGTGCCAGCAGTTACACCTCTCTAACGGAAGCTTTCTTT.

A remark on this clonotype: This may stem from a read error, because a much larger clone lies one nucleotide away. The chain joins TRBV30 to TRBJ2-7; the D is unclear. Germline V gene sequence: CDR1 GTSNPN, CDR2 SVGIG (reference sequence). There are 14 residues in the CDR3. The CDR3 sequence: CAWGVGLISYEQYF. Here the CDR3 DNA reads TGTGCCTGGGGTGTAGGGCTGATCTCCTACGAGCAGTACTTC.

The sample holds a few counts of this clonotype. The gene calls are TRBV11-1 and TRBJ2-7, with D possibly TRBD2 on 5 matching bases. With 1 base removed from V and 2 bases from J, the gap between germline ends came to 9 bases. The CDR3 contains 14 residues. The germline V gene has CDR1 SGHAT and CDR2 FQDESV (reference sequence). DNA of the CDR3: TGTGCCAGCAGCTTAGGAGGGTTCACCTACGAGCAGTACTTC. Translating gives CASSLGGFTYEQYF.

Worth noting for this clonotype: A junction end diverges from the germline sequence, so it may reflect a read error. This chain connects TRBV5-5 to TRBJ1-6, with 7 bases matching TRBD1. The CDR3 loop spans 11 amino acids. CDR1 is SGHKS, CDR2 YYEKEE, per germline (reference sequence). The chain's CDR3 is CASSEGTALHF. The CDR3 DNA is TGCGCCAGCAGCGAAGGGACAGCCCTCCACTTT. Based on the CDR3 plus reference TRBV5-5 and TRBJ1-6, the full variable domain is DAGVTQSPTHLIKTRGQQVTLRCSPISGHKSVSWYQQVLGQGPQFIFQYYEKEERGRGNFPDRFSARQFPNYSSELNVNALLLGDSALYLCASSEGTALHFGNGTRLTVT.

This chain joins TRBV7-4 and TRBJ1-1; D possibly corresponds to TRBD1 (6 bases). The CDR3 loop spans 15 amino acids. The V gene's germline CDR1 is SGHVT and CDR2 SQSDAQ. Trimming left V 5 bases short and J 7 bases short, with 20 bases between. CDR3 DNA sequence: TGTGCCAGCAGCACGTTAGAGGGGTGGGACAATGAAGCTTTCTTT. Residues: CASSTLEGWDNEAFF.

To note about this clonotype: The CDR3 ends on some other residue instead of the conserved phenylalanine or tryptophan, so this is likely a read error. The limits of the CDR3 on the DNA are not certain, so only TCRdb's listed CDR3 is given. This sequence joins TRBV7-9 and TRBJ2-1; the table gives TRBD1 as D, unverified against the DNA. The CDR3 is made up of 13 amino acids, end residues included. Germline CDR1 is SEHNR and CDR2 is FQNEAQ (reference sequence). CDR3 sequence reads: CASRGGESTYEQY.

In its sample, this clonotype was seen once. The germline gene is not matched at one end of the junction; a read error may be the cause. The V call is TRBV7-2, the J call TRBJ1-2; D possibly corresponds to TRBD1 (5 bases). Germline CDR1 SGHTA, CDR2 FQGNSA. The CDR3 totals 13 residues. This CDR3 is CASSVGATYSSLF. For the CDR3, the DNA is TGTGCCAGCAGCGTAGGGGCAACCTATTCATCCCTCTTC.

The count of this clonotype is one. At one end the junction does not follow the germline gene, possibly because of a read error. This chain links TRBV7-8 with TRBJ1-2; no reliable D call. This CDR3 comprises 15 residues. In germline, CDR1 is SGHVS, CDR2 FQNEAQ. This CDR3 reads CASNGVSGLGYGYTF. CDR3 bases: TGCGCCAGCAACGGGGTTAGCGGTTTAGGATATGGCTACACCTTC.